The present T cell receptor beta chain was sequenced within a study of cytomegalovirus exposure and HLA in healthy donors. Study-wide results and limits: Reportedly, cytomegalovirus status was diagnosed with high sensitivity and specificity.

Only a few counts were recorded for this clone. Its antigen is as yet unknown. Amplification used 60 Vbeta primers and 13 Jbeta primers. Measured with immunoSEQ multiplex PCR; TCRdb has only the in-frame clones, and not every one. The top ten clones hold roughly 2% of a sample with some 120,000 clones, 76% of them seen once. What was sequenced was PBMCs. This receptor was obtained from a man aged 50-59 years in good health and CMV-seronegative.

The CDR3 spells CASSEAGGPGANVLTF. CDR3 in DNA: TGTGCCAGCAGTGAAGCGGGTGGGCCTGGGGCCAACGTCCTGACTTTC. V usage is TRBV6-1 and J usage is TRBJ2-6; D uncertain. The CDR3 runs to 16 residues. Germline CDR1 is MNHNS and CDR2 is SASEGT. V was cut by 0 bases and J by 2 bases, with 8 bases left in between.